The source of this TCR beta chain is a study of T-cell memory formation after mild COVID-19. Looking at the study overall: The TCR clusters were mostly specific to one donor.

V was trimmed by 0 bases and J by 7 bases, leaving 10 bases between them. CDR3 length: 14 residues. The table lists this clonotype with a few counts. TCRdb reprocessed the 5' RACE reads with MiXCR, giving one entry per CDR3 protein. The sample includes more than 400,000 distinct CDR3 sequences, 15% to 20% of them seen just once. The receptor's source is an adult woman who had mild COVID-19 (a few samples of this study predate the infection). Cell type and time point are not known. The V call is TRBV12-3 or TRBV12-4, the J call TRBJ1-5; D call uncertain. Sequences were obtained from PBMCs or a T cell subset sorted from them (not recorded which). The CDR3: CASSLALGGQPQHF. In DNA, the CDR3 is TGTGCCAGCAGTTTAGCCCTGGGAGGGCAGCCCCAGCATTTT.